This T cell receptor beta chain stems from a study of graft-versus-host responses after intestinal transplantation (dated by TCRdb to the early 2020s). With regard to the full study: The transplants that recipients got were multivisceral, liver-intestinal, or isolated intestinal. Every recipient was given anti-thymocyte globulin induction, then maintenance tacrolimus and steroids for 3 to 4 years. Graft-versus-host and host-versus-graft alloreactive T cell clones were tracked in the graft, circulation and bone marrow after intestinal transplantation using bulk TCR-beta CDR3 sequencing. To identify alloreactive clones, pre-transplant mixed lymphocyte reaction products were sequenced and compared with unstimulated pre-transplant donor and recipient T cells. A cohort of approximately 23 intestinal transplant recipients, including one retransplant, was enrolled, and a few patients lacking pretransplant specimens were excluded. A peak of at least 4% donor T cells among recipient peripheral blood mononuclear cells was the definition used for donor T cell macrochimerism. Instead of going to the commercial service, samples from a few later patients were sequenced in-house on an Illumina MiSeq and processed with MiXCR. Overall results and qualifications from the work: High GvH to HvG T cell clonal ratios were observed in the allografts of patients with donor T cell macrochimerism. Conclusions were limited by the relatively low number and heterogeneity of intestinal transplant patients. Early after transplant, peak levels of circulating GvH clones were found to be associated with declines in HvG clones. GvH clones were detected in recipient bone marrow, and some of these GvH clones were observed earlier in ileal mucosa or blood, consistent with an intestinal mucosal origin.

V is pruned by 0 bases and J by 6 bases, leaving 5 bases of the junction without a gene match. There are 14 amino acids in the CDR3, from cysteine to phenylalanine inclusive. Of all the DNA, just the CDR3 is kept, 42 bases in frame from base 1. CDR1 SGHRS and CDR2 YFSETQ are derived from the germline V gene. The library was generated by the immunoSEQ multiplex PCR assay. Adaptive Biotechnologies carried out high-throughput TCR-beta CDR3 sequencing of genomic DNA for most patients. The published analysis was carried out like this. TCR sequencing data were retrieved from Adaptive's ImmunoSEQ software for around 18 patients, whereas a few other patients were processed with MiXCR and VDJtools. CDR3 nucleotide sequences shared between donor and recipient were removed because the origin of such sequences could not be assigned. At least 2-fold expansion over unstimulated cells and a minimum CFSE-low frequency of 0.002% (template counts) or 0.001% (read counts) were required for clones to be classified as alloreactive. Mappable clones were those detected in sequenced pre-transplant spleen, lymph node, or MLR CFSE-low populations of the donor or recipient. The cumulative frequency of alloreactive clones was calculated as a percentage of all sequences, weighted by copy number. In its TCRdb copy, this immuneACCESS table keeps in-frame sequences only and misses some clones. Where compared with another copy, unresolved V genes explain less than half of these, and the others have no known cause. D and trimming come from the DNA, and the V and J calls and clone size come from that table. The sample table contains 7,500 to 10,000 clones; only one count was recorded for around 73% of them. The ten largest clones add up to approximately 25% of the sample.

Comment on this clone: Its antigen is currently not known. Within one base of it there is no much larger clone, and no base qualities were kept.

To isolate intraepithelial and lamina propria lymphocytes from graft specimens, dithiothreitol, EDTA incubations and collagenase D digestion were used. Bulk TCR-beta sequencing was performed on serial intestinal graft biopsy specimens collected as late as 600 days after transplant. Sequencing was performed on ileum tissue, taken about 530 days after intestinal transplant. The chain links TRBV5-1 with TRBJ2-7; 8 central nucleotides agree with TRBD2. The source of this sequence is a human patient who received an intestinal transplant, so some T cells may come from the graft donor. The CDR3 has the sequence CASSLGRTSSEQYF. In nucleotide form, the sequence is TGCGCCAGCAGCTTGGGGCGGACTAGCAGCGAGCAGTACTTC.